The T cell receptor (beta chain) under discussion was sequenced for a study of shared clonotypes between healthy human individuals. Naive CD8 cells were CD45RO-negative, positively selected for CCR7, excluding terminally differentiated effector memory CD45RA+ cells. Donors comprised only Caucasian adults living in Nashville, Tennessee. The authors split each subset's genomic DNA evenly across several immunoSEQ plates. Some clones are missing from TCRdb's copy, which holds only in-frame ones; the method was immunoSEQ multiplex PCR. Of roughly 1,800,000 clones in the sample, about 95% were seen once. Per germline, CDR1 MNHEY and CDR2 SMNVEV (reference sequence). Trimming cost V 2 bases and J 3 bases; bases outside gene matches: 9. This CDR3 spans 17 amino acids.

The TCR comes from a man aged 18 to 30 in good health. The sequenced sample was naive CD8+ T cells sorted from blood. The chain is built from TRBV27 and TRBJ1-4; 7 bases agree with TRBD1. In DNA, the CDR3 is TGTGCCAGCAGTTTAACCATACACAGGGGCGCTAATGAAAAACTGTTTTTT. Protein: CASSLTIHRGANEKLFF.